The 26 T cell receptor beta chains listed next were all sequenced from one sample in a study of molecular identifiers for immune sequencing clone quantification. TCRdb analysed the PCR reads with MiXCR anew, one entry per CDR3 protein. The table records tens of thousands of distinct CDR3 sequences, 19% of them present only once. Sequenced input: naive CD8+ T cells from blood, with Jurkat cell RNA spiked in. Documented subset: FACS-sorted CD8+CD4-CCR7+CD45RA+ naive T cells. These receptors were collected from a human donor in good health. Some libraries in this study had Jurkat cell RNA spiked in.

The chain's CDR3 is CASRQEESTDTQYF. The DNA for the CDR3 is TGTGCCAGCAGACAGGAGGAAAGCACAGATACGCAGTATTTT. The chain employs TRBV3-1 and TRBJ2-3, with D possibly called TRBD1 or TRBD2 (5 bases each). The V end was cut by 6 bases, the J end by 0 bases, with 10 bases between. The CDR3 contains 14 residues. Germline lookup yields CDR1 LGHDT and CDR2 YNNKEL (reference sequence).

This clonotype turned up a few times. J is TRBJ2-7 and V is TRBV28; possibly TRBD1 for D (6 bases). Germline CDR1 and CDR2: MDHEN and SYDVKM. V was shortened by 1 base and J by 2 bases, with 9 bases between the two germline ends. The CDR3 is 14 amino acids. The CDR3 nucleotides are TGTGCCAGCAGTTTATCAACAGGGCCCTACGAGCAGTACTTC. It codes for CASSLSTGPYEQYF. Filled out from reference TRBV28 and TRBJ2-7, the complete variable domain reads DVKVTQSSRYLVKRTGEKVFLECVQDMDHENMFWYRQDPGLGLRLIYFSYDVKMKEKGDIPEGYSVSREKKERFSLILESASTNQTSMYLCASSLSTGPYEQYFGPGTRLTVT.

About this clonotype itself: A read error may explain this, as a much larger clone is one base away. CDR3 DNA: TGTGCCAGCAGTTTCACGGCGGCTGGCTACGCCTTC. Translating it yields CASSFTAAGYAF. The chain recombines TRBV12-3 or TRBV12-4 with TRBJ1-2; no reliable D call. The CDR3 is 12 residues long.

This clonotype appeared many times. The chain has TRBV9 and TRBJ1-1, with a possible D match to TRBD1 (6 bases). The V gene lost 4 bases and the J gene lost 0 bases, with 13 bases spanning the gap. Germline assignment: CDR1 SGDLS and CDR2 YYNGEE. CDR3 length: 15 amino acids. In DNA, the CDR3 is TGTGCCAGCAGCCACGGACAGTCACTGAACACTGAAGCTTTCTTT. Protein sequence: CASSHGQSLNTEAFF.

In this sample, this clonotype turned up many times. CDR3: CASSLGWTVNTGELFF. In DNA, the CDR3 is TGTGCCAGCAGCTTAGGGTGGACAGTGAACACCGGGGAGCTGTTTTTT. The rearrangement links TRBV13 to TRBJ2-2, with a weak D call TRBD1 (6 bases). This CDR3 contains 16 residues. Germline lookup yields CDR1 PRHDT and CDR2 FYEKMQ (reference sequence). Deletions cut 0 bases from V and 1 base from J, with 9 bases between.

By proportion, this clonotype is medium-sized. The chain recombines TRBV4-1 with TRBJ2-4, with D perhaps TRBD1 (6 bases). This CDR3 is 17 amino acids long. V gave up 2 bases and J gave up 2 bases, with 16 bases separating them. Germline CDR1 and CDR2: MGHRA and YSYEKL. DNA of the CDR3: TGCGCCAGCAGCCAAAGTTTTGTAGGGGGATCCAAAAACATTCAGTACTTC. Protein sequence: CASSQSFVGGSKNIQYF.

This clonotype was seen repeatedly, ten times or more. The rearrangement joins TRBV27 to TRBJ1-1, with D uncertain. The CDR3 has 14 residues. The V end was cut by 0 bases, the J end by 1 base, with 6 bases between. Germline V lookup: CDR1 MNHEY, CDR2 SMNVEV (reference sequence). The CDR3 nucleotides are TGTGCCAGCAGTTTATCATCAGCGAACACTGAAGCTTTCTTT. It yields the protein CASSLSSANTEAFF.

This clonotype has at least ten counts. The CDR3 sequence is CASSPAGHASYEQYF. The CDR3 DNA follows: TGTGCCAGCAGTCCTGCAGGACACGCGTCCTACGAGCAGTACTTC. V usage is TRBV27 and J usage is TRBJ2-7; D may be TRBD1 (5 bases). The V gene's germline CDR1 is MNHEY and CDR2 SMNVEV (reference sequence). V lost 5 bases and J lost 1, with 15 bases in between. The CDR3 is made up of 15 amino acids.

A remark on this clonotype: This may be a read error: a much more frequent sequence differs by one nucleotide. The chain recombines TRBV20-1 with TRBJ2-5, with 9 nucleotides matching TRBD2. This CDR3 is 16 amino acids long. Looked up from germline, CDR1 is DFQATT and CDR2 is SNEGSKA (reference sequence). The CDR3 region has the DNA TGCAGAGCTAGAGATTGGAATAGCGGGAGTGAACAGACCCAGTACTTC. Translating gives CRARDWNSGSEQTQYF.

The table lists this clonotype with many counts. This rearrangement joins TRBV28 to TRBJ1-1; D ambiguous. Germline-derived CDR1 and CDR2 are MDHEN and SYDVKM. The length of the CDR3 is 14 residues. V lost 3 bases and J 5 bases, leaving 13 bases between the germline ends. The CDR3 DNA sequence: TGTGCCAGCAGTTTCGGGTTAGGAGGAACTGAAGCTTTCTTT. Translated, it gives CASSFGLGGTEAFF.

The table lists this clonotype with many counts. J is TRBJ2-7 and V is TRBV6-2 or TRBV6-3; no clear D gene. The CDR3 spans 14 residues. Germline CDR1 MNHEY, CDR2 SVGEGT. V lost 2 bases and J lost 0, with 8 bases in between. The CDR3 protein is CASSYDFRSYEQYF. The CDR3 bases are TGTGCCAGCAGTTACGACTTTCGCTCCTACGAGCAGTACTTC.

This clonotype came up many times. The genes are TRBV29-1 and TRBJ1-1, with 10 bases identical to TRBD1. J was trimmed by 6 bases and V by 4 bases; bases with no gene match: 5. The CDR3 spans 13 residues. Germline CDR1 is SQVTM and CDR2 is ANQGSEA. The CDR3 DNA reads TGCAGCGTTGTGGGACAGGGGATCTCTGAAGCTTTCTTT. Protein product: CSVVGQGISEAFF. Drawing the rest from reference TRBV29-1 and TRBJ1-1, the complete variable domain is SAVISQKPSRDICQRGTSLTIQCQVDSQVTMMFWYRQQPGQSLTLIATANQGSEATYESGFVIDKFPISRPNLTFSTLTVSNMSPEDSSIYLCSVVGQGISEAFFGQGTRLTVV.

This clonotype came up many times. The rearrangement joins TRBV27 to TRBJ1-1; TRBD1 matches at 7 bases. V shed 5 bases and J 6 bases; nucleotides not matched to a gene: 3. Germline V CDR1 and CDR2: MNHEY, SMNVEV (reference sequence). The CDR3 runs to 12 residues. As DNA, the CDR3 is TGTGCCAGCAGTACCGGGACAGCTGAAGCTTTCTTT. It encodes CASSTGTAEAFF.

Many counts were recorded for this clonotype. J is TRBJ2-7 and V is TRBV19; maybe TRBD2 (6 bases). Germline values: CDR1 LNHDA, CDR2 SQIVND (reference sequence). V gave up 5 bases and J gave up 0 bases, with 11 bases separating them. The CDR3 runs 14 residues. The CDR3 protein is CASSAGTLSYEQYF. The CDR3 nucleotides read TGTGCCAGTAGTGCGGGGACGCTCTCCTACGAGCAGTACTTC.

J is TRBJ2-3 and V is TRBV30; the D gene is possibly TRBD1 (5 bases). Deletions cut 0 bases from V and 6 bases from J, with 16 bases between. Germline V gene lookup returns CDR1 GTSNPN and CDR2 SVGIG (reference sequence). CDR3 length: 15 amino acids. The CDR3 DNA reads as TGTGCCTGGAGTGTACTGCCTACTGCAGGGGATACGCAGTATTTT. It is translated as CAWSVLPTAGDTQYF. The whole variable domain, filled in from reference TRBV30 and TRBJ2-3, reads SQTIHQWPATLVQPVGSPLSLECTVEGTSNPNLYWYRQAAGRGLQLLFYSVGIGQISSEVPQNLSASRPQDRQFILSSKKLLLSDSGFYLCAWSVLPTAGDTQYFGPGTRLTVL.

This clonotype showed up just a few times. This chain joins TRBV19 and TRBJ2-7; no firm D call. The V end was cut by 4 bases, the J end by 3 bases, with 10 bases between. The CDR3 consists of 13 residues. Germline CDR1 and CDR2: LNHDA and SQIVND (reference sequence). The CDR3 loop is CASSTGLLYEQYF. CDR3 nucleotide sequence: TGTGCCAGTAGTACGGGCCTTCTCTACGAGCAGTACTTC.

A remark on this clonotype: A junction end diverges from the germline sequence, so it may reflect a read error. The rearrangement links TRBV4-1 to TRBJ2-7, with TRBD2 as a possible D gene (5 bases). The CDR3 covers 16 residues. The germline CDR1 and CDR2 sequences are MGHRA and YSYEKL. In nucleotides, the CDR3 is TGCGCCAGCGGCCAGAGAATAGTGGAGGCCTCCTACGAGCAGTACTTC. Its protein is CASGQRIVEASYEQYF.

This clonotype was counted at least ten times. The V call is TRBV4-2, the J call TRBJ2-3; TRBD2 agrees at 14 bases. This CDR3 spans 19 amino acids. J gave up 2 bases and V 2 bases, and 9 bases lay outside the gene matches. The germline CDR1 and CDR2 sequences are LGHNA and YNFKEQ. This chain's CDR3 is CASSQPRGLAGDNTDTQYF. As DNA, the CDR3 is TGTGCCAGCAGCCAACCCCGGGGACTAGCGGGGGACAACACAGATACGCAGTATTTT.

This clonotype showed up many times. The J gene is TRBJ2-7, the V gene TRBV29-1; D remains ambiguous. The CDR3 extends over 9 amino acids. Trimming took off 5 bases at V and 7 bases at J, with 6 bases between the two ends. CDR1 SQVTM and CDR2 ANQGSEA come from the germline V gene. The CDR3 DNA follows: TGCAGCGTTCCCGGGGAGCAGTACTTC. Protein product: CSVPGEQYF.

This clonotype came up a few times. This chain joins TRBV3-1 and TRBJ1-5, with D perhaps matching TRBD1 (5 bases). CDR1 is LGHDT and CDR2 is YNNKEL in the germline V gene (reference sequence). There are 18 residues in the CDR3. The V end was cut by 0 bases, the J end by 1 base, with 16 bases between. CDR3 region: CASSQDTLDSESNQPQHF. CDR3 DNA sequence: TGTGCCAGCAGCCAAGATACCCTCGACAGTGAGAGCAATCAGCCCCAGCATTTT.

Turning to this clonotype: A much bigger clone sits one base away, suggesting this may be a read error. V usage is TRBV5-1 and J usage is TRBJ2-5, with TRBD1 matching 7 bases. This CDR3 has 15 residues. The V and J ends lost 7 bases and 2 bases, in that order; junction bases with no gene match: 11. The germline gives CDR1 SGHRS, CDR2 YFSETQ. The CDR3, as DNA: TGCGCCAGCGGCCTAATCCGGGACAGACAAGAGACCCAGTACTTC. This translates into CASGLIRDRQETQYF.

The V and J genes are TRBV3-1 and TRBJ2-7; no firm D call. V was trimmed by 1 base and J by 0 bases, leaving 7 bases between them. CDR1 is LGHDT, CDR2 YNNKEL, per germline (reference sequence). This CDR3 has 14 residues. The CDR3 sequence: CASSQGYISYEQYF. CDR3 in DNA: TGTGCCAGCAGCCAAGGCTATATCTCCTACGAGCAGTACTTC.

The V gene is TRBV28, the J gene TRBJ2-2; D might be TRBD2 (5 bases). V was shortened by 2 bases and J by 5 bases, with 24 bases between the two germline ends. CDR3 length equals 19 residues. Germline CDR1 MDHEN, CDR2 SYDVKM. CDR3 sequence: CASSLGDFIADRETGELFF. The CDR3 region has the DNA TGTGCCAGCAGTTTAGGTGACTTTATCGCCGATAGGGAGACCGGGGAGCTGTTTTTT. The full variable domain, with the rest looked up from reference TRBV28 and TRBJ2-2, is DVKVTQSSRYLVKRTGEKVFLECVQDMDHENMFWYRQDPGLGLRLIYFSYDVKMKEKGDIPEGYSVSREKKERFSLILESASTNQTSMYLCASSLGDFIADRETGELFFGEGSRLTVL.

There are many counts of this clonotype. The rearrangement links TRBV29-1 to TRBJ2-1, with 10 bases that match TRBD2. CDR1 and CDR2 (germline): SQVTM, ANQGSEA. The CDR3 is 14 residues long. V lost 3 bases and J lost 7; bases outside the gene matches: 6. The CDR3 loop is CSVEMPSGSNEQFF. The CDR3 bases are TGCAGCGTTGAGATGCCTAGCGGGAGTAATGAGCAGTTCTTC.

This rearrangement joins TRBV12-3 or TRBV12-4 to TRBJ2-7, with D perhaps matching TRBD1 or TRBD2 (5 bases each). CDR3 size: 13 residues. V was pared by 11 bases and J by 0 bases, with 14 bases between. The CDR3 bases are TGTGCCGGACTCCGGACAATCTCCTACGAGCAGTACTTC. This encodes CAGLRTISYEQYF.

Ten or more counts support this clonotype. This chain uses TRBV13 with TRBJ2-3; 7 bases map to TRBD2. Unmatched junction bases numbered 7, after V lost 6 bases and J lost 4 bases. The CDR3 sequence is 14 residues long. In germline, CDR1 is PRHDT, CDR2 FYEKMQ (reference sequence). The CDR3 bases are TGTGCCAGCAGTGTGGGGGGGGATCCAGATACGCAGTATTTT. Residues: CASSVGGDPDTQYF. The variable domain in full, completed from reference TRBV13 and TRBJ2-3, reads AAGVIQSPRHLIKEKRETATLKCYPIPRHDTVYWYQQGPGQDPQFLISFYEKMQSDKGSIPDRFSAQQFSDYHSELNMSSLELGDSALYFCASSVGGDPDTQYFGPGTRLTVL.